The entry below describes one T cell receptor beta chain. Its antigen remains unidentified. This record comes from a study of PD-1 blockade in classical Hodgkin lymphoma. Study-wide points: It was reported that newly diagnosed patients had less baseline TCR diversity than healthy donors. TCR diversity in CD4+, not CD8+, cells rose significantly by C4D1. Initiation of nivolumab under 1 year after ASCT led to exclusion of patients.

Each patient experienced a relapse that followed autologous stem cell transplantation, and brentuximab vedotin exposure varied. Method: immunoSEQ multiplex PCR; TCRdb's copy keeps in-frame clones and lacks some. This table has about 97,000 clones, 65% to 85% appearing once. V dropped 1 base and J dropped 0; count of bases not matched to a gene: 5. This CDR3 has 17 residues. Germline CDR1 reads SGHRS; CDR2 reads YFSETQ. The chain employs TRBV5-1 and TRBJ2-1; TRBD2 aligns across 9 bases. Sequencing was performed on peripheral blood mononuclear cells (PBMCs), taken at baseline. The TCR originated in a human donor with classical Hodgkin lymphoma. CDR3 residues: CASSLIGSGSSYNEQFF. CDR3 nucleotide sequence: TGCGCCAGCAGCTTGATTGGTAGCGGGAGCTCCTACAATGAGCAGTTCTTC.